Here is one T cell receptor (beta chain) with its context. The antigen is undetermined. CDR1 is MNHNS, CDR2 SASEGT, per germline. J gave up 3 bases and V 11 bases, and 10 bases lay outside the gene matches. The CDR3 has 14 residues. TCRdb called the reads again in MiXCR, with one record for every CDR3 protein. The sample lists more than 650,000 distinct CDR3 sequences; 35% to 40% were seen once. This entry belongs to a study of T cell repertoires in cytomegalovirus infection. At the level of the study: CMV infection plus the matching HLA type was flagged by public TCR beta signatures.

Regarding the study as a whole: CMV-specific TCR beta clonotypes restricted by HLA-C were the ones dominating the ex vivo response. Summed frequency of shared TCR beta families picked out CMV carriers who also had the relevant HLA.

Specimen: PBMCs. This clonotype was obtained from a human donor in good health (CMV status not recorded). Some clones in this sample may be carry-over from other donors' samples. J is TRBJ2-4 and V is TRBV6-1; 7 nucleotides agree with TRBD2. The CDR3 DNA is TGTGCCTCTGTGTTTACGGGGGGCAAAAACATTCAGTACTTC. Amino acid sequence: CASVFTGGKNIQYF.